This is a list of T cell receptor beta chains from one sample in a study of blood T cell repertoires in COVID-19. Generated by immunoSEQ multiplex PCR, the TCRdb table keeps only in-frame clones and is missing some. The profile shows approximately 190,000 clones, about 86% of them singletons. Sequencing was done on a sample of peripheral blood. The receptors here all came from a man between 25 and 39 years old with active or convalescent COVID-19. CDR3s include the opening cysteine and the closing phenylalanine or tryptophan. D genes are given only for firm matches. Not all rows give a size; the values are once, few, many and, for expanded clones, a class.

J	D	size	V	CDR3
TRBJ2-5	TRBD2	.	TRBV9	CASSARLAGGGETQYF
TRBJ1-5	.	.	TRBV7-6	CASSPSEGGGNQPQHF
TRBJ2-1	TRBD1	few	TRBV6-5	CASRGQGQGNEQFF
TRBJ1-1	TRBD1	.	TRBV19	CASAGDRGWTEAFF
TRBJ1-1	.	once	TRBV30	CAWSVREVTEAFF
TRBJ1-4	.	.	TRBV6-5	CASSNPPTNEKLFF
TRBJ2-3	.	.	TRBV5-1	CASSLGDSYTDTQYF
TRBJ1-4	TRBD1	.	TRBV7-2	CASSEGQGYWANEKLFF
TRBJ2-7	.	.	TRBV12-3/TRBV12-4	CASSPSYEQYF
TRBJ2-5	.	.	TRBV5-4	CASTSSWGVQETQYF
TRBJ1-5	.	.	TRBV2	CASSVDGGGQPQHF
TRBJ1-1	.	.	TRBV7-2	CASSLTRGSTEAFF
TRBJ2-5	.	.	TRBV14	CASSLGARTLQETQYF
TRBJ1-6	.	.	TRBV14	CASSQLQGTNSPLHF
TRBJ1-5	.	.	TRBV25-1	CASSESGFSNQPQHF
TRBJ2-1	.	once	TRBV7-2	CASSLGLGHNEQFF
TRBJ1-3	.	.	TRBV30	CAWSVQSSGNTIYF
TRBJ1-6	TRBD1	.	TRBV5-4	CASSPRTGDEGSPLHF
TRBJ1-2	.	.	TRBV4-2	CASSQDFLGALYDYTF
TRBJ2-3	TRBD2	few	TRBV4-3	CASSQEGLAGGATDTQYF
TRBJ2-1	TRBD2	.	TRBV24-1	CATSEVPSGKNNEQFF
TRBJ1-1	.	.	TRBV4-1	CASRPGQPNTEAFF
TRBJ1-4	.	once	TRBV10-3	CAISDRLNEKLFF
TRBJ1-1	.	once	TRBV15	CATSREQGTEAFF
TRBJ1-2	TRBD1	.	TRBV19	CASSVQGALDGYTF
TRBJ2-2	TRBD2	few	TRBV13	CASTQLAGGNTGELFF
TRBJ2-1	.	.	TRBV14	CASSQDAGAQWNNEQFF
TRBJ2-7	TRBD1	.	TRBV2	CASSELRAQGAEQYF
TRBJ2-2	.	.	TRBV30	CAWSTGTNTGELFF
TRBJ2-3	.	once	TRBV28	CASSLSWARTDTQYF
TRBJ2-1	TRBD1	.	TRBV28	CASSLRTGYYNEQFF
TRBJ1-1	.	few	TRBV5-5	CASSLVPRGMNTEAFF
TRBJ1-2	.	.	TRBV6-2/TRBV6-3	CASSSPSSGYTF
TRBJ2-5	.	.	TRBV7-9	CASSLVSETQYF
TRBJ2-1	TRBD2	.	TRBV14	CASSRLTSRLAGGHEQFF
TRBJ2-7	.	once	TRBV24-1	CATSDAKSEQYF
TRBJ2-1	.	.	TRBV6-5	CASSYSRDYNEQFF
TRBJ1-3	.	few	TRBV6-2/TRBV6-3	CASSYSSAGGNTIYF
TRBJ1-2	.	.	TRBV19	CASTFGQNYGYTF
TRBJ1-5	.	once	TRBV24-1	CATSDADRAQHF
TRBJ1-2	.	.	TRBV6-5	CASSYSSGLKYGYTF
TRBJ1-6	.	.	TRBV11-2	CASSPTRRTRGYNSPLHF
TRBJ1-1	.	.	TRBV9	CASSVDGGAEAFF
TRBJ2-3	.	once	TRBV24-1	CATSDLWQGTDTQYF
TRBJ1-2	.	.	TRBV30	CAWSVQGGYTF
TRBJ2-1	TRBD2	.	TRBV27	CASSPRLAGGPTRGYNEQFF
TRBJ2-7	TRBD2	few	TRBV27	CASSLSKLAGANSYEQYF
TRBJ1-2	.	.	TRBV11-2	CASSLATGVYGYTF
TRBJ2-5	.	once	TRBV7-6	CASSLSEGETQYF
TRBJ1-5	.	.	TRBV6-5	CASHVREDSNQPQHF
TRBJ2-1	.	.	TRBV25-1	CASSRRQAGEQFF
TRBJ2-7	TRBD2	.	TRBV6-2/TRBV6-3	CASSYPAASGSYEQYF
TRBJ1-5	.	.	TRBV30	CAWSDGTDSPGNQPQHF